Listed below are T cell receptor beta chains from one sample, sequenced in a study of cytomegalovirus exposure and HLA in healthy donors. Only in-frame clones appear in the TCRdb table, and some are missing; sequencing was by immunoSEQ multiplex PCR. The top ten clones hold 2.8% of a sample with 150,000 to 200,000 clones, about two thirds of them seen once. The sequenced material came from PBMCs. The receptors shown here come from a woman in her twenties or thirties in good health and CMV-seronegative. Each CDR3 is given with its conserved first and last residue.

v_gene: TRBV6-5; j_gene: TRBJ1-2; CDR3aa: CASTNGRENRGYPF
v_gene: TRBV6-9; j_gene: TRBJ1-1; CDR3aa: CASSPVQDFF
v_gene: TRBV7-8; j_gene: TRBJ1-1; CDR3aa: CASSMAGGIEAFF
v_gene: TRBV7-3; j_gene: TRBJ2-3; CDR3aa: CASSLTSGGADTQYF
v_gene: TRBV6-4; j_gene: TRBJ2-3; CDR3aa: CASSAGGGTDTQYF
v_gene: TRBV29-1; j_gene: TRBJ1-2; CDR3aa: CSVEDQGAYGYPF
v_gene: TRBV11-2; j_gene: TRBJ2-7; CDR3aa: CASSVLGGLYEQYF
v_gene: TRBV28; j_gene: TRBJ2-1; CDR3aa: CASLGLAGGANYNEQFF
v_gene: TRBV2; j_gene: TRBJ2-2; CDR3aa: CASRLLAGNTGELFF
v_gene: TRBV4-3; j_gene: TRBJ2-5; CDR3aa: CASSQVLDWRETQYF
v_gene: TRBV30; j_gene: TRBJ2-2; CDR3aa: CAWNTRPGWTGELFF
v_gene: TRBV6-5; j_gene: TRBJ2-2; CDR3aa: CASSYGSGYNTGELFF
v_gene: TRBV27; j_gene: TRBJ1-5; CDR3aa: CASGYGGLEPQHF
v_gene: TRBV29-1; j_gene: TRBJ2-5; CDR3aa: CSVEKLAAQYF
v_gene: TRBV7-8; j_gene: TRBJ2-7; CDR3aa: CASSLAAGPLYEQYF
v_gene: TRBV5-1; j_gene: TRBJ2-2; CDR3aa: CASSSYPPGGRGTGELFF
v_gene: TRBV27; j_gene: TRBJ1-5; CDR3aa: CASSVGSLNQPQHF
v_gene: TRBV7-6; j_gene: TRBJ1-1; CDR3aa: CASSLDPATGHTEAFF
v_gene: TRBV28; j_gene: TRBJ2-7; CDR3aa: CASSLGGFYEQYF
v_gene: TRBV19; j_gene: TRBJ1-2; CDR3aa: CASSIDRGRSGYTF
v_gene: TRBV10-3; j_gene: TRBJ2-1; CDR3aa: CAISDAGGNEQFF
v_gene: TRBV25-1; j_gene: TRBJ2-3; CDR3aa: CASRTGGTDTQYF
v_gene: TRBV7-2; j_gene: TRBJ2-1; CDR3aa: CASSLRLTSGSYNEQFF
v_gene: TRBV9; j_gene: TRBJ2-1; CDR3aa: CASSEQGFIHNEQFF
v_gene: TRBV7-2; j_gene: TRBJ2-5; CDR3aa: CASTLARDNQETQYF
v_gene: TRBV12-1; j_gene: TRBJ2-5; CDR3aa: CASSCDRASRGEQYF
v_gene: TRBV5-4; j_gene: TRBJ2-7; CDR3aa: CASSTGGHSYEQYF
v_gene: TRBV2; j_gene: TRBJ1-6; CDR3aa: CASSGQNSPLHF
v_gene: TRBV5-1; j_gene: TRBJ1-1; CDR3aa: CASSWKGDTEAFF
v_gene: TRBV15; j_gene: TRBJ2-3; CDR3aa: CATSRARDTQYF
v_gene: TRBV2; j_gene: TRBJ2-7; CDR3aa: CASGSTSQAYEQYF